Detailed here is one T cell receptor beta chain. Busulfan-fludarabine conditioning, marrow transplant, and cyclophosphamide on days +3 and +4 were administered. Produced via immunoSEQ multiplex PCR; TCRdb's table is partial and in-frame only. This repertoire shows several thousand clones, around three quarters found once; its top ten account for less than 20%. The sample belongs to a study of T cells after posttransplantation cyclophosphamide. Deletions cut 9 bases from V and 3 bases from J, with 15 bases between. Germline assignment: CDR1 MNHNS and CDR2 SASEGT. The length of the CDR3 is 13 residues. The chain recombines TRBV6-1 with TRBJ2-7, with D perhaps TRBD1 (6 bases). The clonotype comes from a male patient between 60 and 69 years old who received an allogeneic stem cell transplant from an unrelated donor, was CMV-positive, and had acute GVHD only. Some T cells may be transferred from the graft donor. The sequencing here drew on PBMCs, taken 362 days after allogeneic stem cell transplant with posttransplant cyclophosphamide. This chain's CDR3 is CASNRDNNYEQYF. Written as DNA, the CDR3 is TGTGCCAGTAACCGGGACAACAACTACGAGCAGTACTTC.